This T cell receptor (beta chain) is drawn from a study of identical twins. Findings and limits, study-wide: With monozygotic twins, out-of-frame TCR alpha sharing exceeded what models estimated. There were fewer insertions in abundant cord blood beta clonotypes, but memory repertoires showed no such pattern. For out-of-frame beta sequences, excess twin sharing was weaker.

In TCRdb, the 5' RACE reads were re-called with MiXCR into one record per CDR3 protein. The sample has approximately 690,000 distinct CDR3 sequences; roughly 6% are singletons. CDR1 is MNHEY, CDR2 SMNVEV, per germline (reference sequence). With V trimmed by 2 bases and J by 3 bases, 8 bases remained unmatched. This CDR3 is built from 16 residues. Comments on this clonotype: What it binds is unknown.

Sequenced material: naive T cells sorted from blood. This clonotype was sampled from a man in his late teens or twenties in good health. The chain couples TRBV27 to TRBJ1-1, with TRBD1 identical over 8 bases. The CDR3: CASSLIATGVDTEAFF. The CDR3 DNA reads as TGTGCCAGCAGTTTAATCGCGACAGGGGTGGACACTGAAGCTTTCTTT.